This is a list of T cell receptor beta chains from one sample in a study of T cells in Graves' hyperthyroidism and ophthalmopathy. One entry per CDR3 protein results from TCRdb running MiXCR on the multiplex PCR reads. The sample lists fewer than 110,000 distinct CDR3 sequences, about 16% occurring once. Material: blood. The source is a woman aged 50 to 60 with Graves' hyperthyroidism. CDR3s include the opening cysteine and the closing phenylalanine or tryptophan. D genes are given only for firm matches. Size is stated for part of the rows, as once, few or many counts, or as a class when the clone is expanded.

D	V	size	J	CDR3	DNA
TRBD2	TRBV5-1	many	TRBJ2-5	CASSLSPGLFWETQYF	TGCGCCAGCAGCTTATCTCCGGGACTATTTTGGGAGACCCAGTACTTC
NA	TRBV4-2	many	TRBJ1-4	CASSQAARGTEKLFF	TGTGCCAGCAGCCAAGCCGCCAGGGGCACTGAAAAACTGTTTTTT
NA	TRBV3-1	NA	TRBJ1-1	CASSQRQQLNTEAFF	TGTGCCAGCAGCCAACGGCAGCAATTAAACACTGAAGCTTTCTTT
NA	TRBV20-1	NA	TRBJ2-7	CSAMAPQSCSYEQYF	TGCAGTGCTATGGCCCCCCAGTCGTGCTCCTACGAGCAGTACTTC
NA	TRBV4-1	NA	TRBJ2-1	CASSQDLAGPWAEQFF	TGCGCCAGCAGCCAAGATCTGGCGGGACCGTGGGCTGAGCAGTTCTTC
NA	TRBV7-2	NA	TRBJ2-7	CASSFSVGVSYEQYF	TGTGCCAGCAGCTTCTCAGTGGGAGTGTCCTACGAGCAGTACTTC
NA	TRBV5-1	many	TRBJ2-5	CASSLVRTPQETQYF	TGCGCCAGCAGCTTGGTCCGGACCCCCCAAGAGACCCAGTACTTC
TRBD1	TRBV27	many	TRBJ1-6	CASSYGSSGQGKGSPLHF	TGTGCCAGCAGTTACGGGAGCTCCGGACAGGGGAAAGGTTCACCCCTCCACTTT
TRBD1	TRBV20-1	many	TRBJ2-1	CSARKMGRGLGNEQFF	TGCAGTGCCAGAAAAATGGGTAGGGGGCTCGGGAATGAGCAGTTCTTC
NA	TRBV19	many	TRBJ2-1	CASSTQGSGYNEQFF	TGTGCCAGTAGCACCCAGGGGTCGGGCTACAATGAGCAGTTCTTC
TRBD2	TRBV20-1	many	TRBJ2-1	CSARERFWGTSGPNEQFF	TGCAGTGCTAGAGAAAGGTTTTGGGGGACTAGCGGGCCCAATGAGCAGTTCTTC
NA	TRBV6-1	many	TRBJ2-2	CASSYEGTGELFF	TGTGCCAGCAGTTACGAGGGCACCGGGGAGCTGTTTTTT
NA	TRBV7-9	NA	TRBJ1-1	CASSLGLTPSPEAFF	TGTGCCAGCAGCCTGGGGCTGACCCCCAGCCCTGAAGCTTTCTTT
NA	TRBV6-1	many	TRBJ1-6	CASCENNSPLHF	TGTGCCAGCTGCGAAAACAATTCACCCCTCCACTTT
TRBD1	TRBV10-3	many	TRBJ2-5	CAISDTATGGKETQYF	TGTGCCATCAGTGATACCGCGACAGGGGGAAAAGAGACCCAGTACTTC
NA	TRBV10-3	many	TRBJ1-1	CAISGWGVENTEAFF	TGTGCCATCAGTGGATGGGGGGTCGAGAACACTGAAGCTTTCTTT
NA	TRBV19	NA	TRBJ2-2	CASSIVREGELFF	TGTGCCAGTAGTATCGTCCGGGAGGGGGAGCTGTTTTTT
NA	TRBV10-1	NA	TRBJ2-1	CASSESGAINEQFF	TGCGCCAGCAGTGAGTCGGGAGCGATCAATGAGCAGTTCTTC
NA	TRBV11-3	many	TRBJ2-7	CASFSVSGYSYEQYF	TGTGCCAGCTTCTCGGTCAGTGGATACTCCTACGAGCAGTACTTC
NA	TRBV30	many	TRBJ1-6	CAWTLGNSPLHF	TGTGCCTGGACTCTCGGGAATTCACCCCTCCACTTT
TRBD2	TRBV10-2	many	TRBJ2-1	CASRTLAGGRNEQFF	TGCGCCAGCAGAACACTAGCGGGAGGGCGCAATGAGCAGTTCTTC
TRBD1	TRBV6-1	many	TRBJ1-5	CASRTGQGIQPQHF	TGTGCCAGCAGGACGGGACAGGGGATCCAGCCCCAGCATTTT
NA	TRBV28	many	TRBJ1-1	CASTPYTEAFF	TGTGCCAGCACCCCCTACACTGAAGCTTTCTTT
TRBD2	TRBV4-1	many	TRBJ2-1	CASSQDEREAFNEQFF	TGCGCCAGCAGCCAAGATGAGCGGGAGGCATTCAATGAGCAGTTCTTC
NA	TRBV7-9	many	TRBJ1-1	CASSIEVNTEAFF	TGTGCCAGCAGTATTGAGGTGAACACTGAAGCTTTCTTT
TRBD1	TRBV20-1	many	TRBJ1-1	CSARWTGSNTEAFF	TGCAGTGCTAGATGGACAGGGTCGAACACTGAAGCTTTCTTT
NA	TRBV20-1	NA	TRBJ1-2	CSQKRQATNYGYTF	TGCAGTCAAAAACGACAGGCTACTAACTATGGCTACACCTTC
NA	TRBV5-1	many	TRBJ1-3	CASSPSGAGQGNTIYF	TGCGCCAGCAGCCCCTCCGGAGCAGGACAAGGAAACACCATATATTTT